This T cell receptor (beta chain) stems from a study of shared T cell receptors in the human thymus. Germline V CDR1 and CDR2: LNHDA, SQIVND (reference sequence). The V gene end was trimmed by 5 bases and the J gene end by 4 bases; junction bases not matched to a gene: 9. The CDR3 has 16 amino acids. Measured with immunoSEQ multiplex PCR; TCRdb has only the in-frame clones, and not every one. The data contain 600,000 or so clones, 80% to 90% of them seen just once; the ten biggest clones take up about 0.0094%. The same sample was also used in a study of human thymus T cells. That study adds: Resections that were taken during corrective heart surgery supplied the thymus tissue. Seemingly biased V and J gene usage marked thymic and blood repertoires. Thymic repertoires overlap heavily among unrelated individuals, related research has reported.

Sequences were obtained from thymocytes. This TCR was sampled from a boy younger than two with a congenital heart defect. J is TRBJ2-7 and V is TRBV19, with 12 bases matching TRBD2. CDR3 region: CASSPEGLAGTYEQYF. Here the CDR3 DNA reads TGTGCCAGTAGTCCCGAAGGACTAGCGGGAACTTACGAGCAGTACTTC.